This TCR beta chain was identified in a study of T-cell reconstitution after alpha-beta-depleted transplantation in children. The table lists this clonotype with many counts. The target antigen is unknown. Whole-study findings and limits: It was reported that alpha-beta T cells came from several hundred expanded graft clones (about two months after transplant).

Germline CDR1 and CDR2: SEHNR and FQNEAQ (reference sequence). This CDR3 region has 13 residues. V was clipped by 1 base and J by 4 bases, with 8 bases between them. Preparing the TCRbeta library involved the use of unique molecular identifiers. One entry per CDR3 protein, called by TCRdb with MiXCR from the PCR reads. The sample lists 90,000 to 130,000 distinct CDR3 sequences, approximately 6.4% occurring once. The TCR comes from a male patient aged 2 to 10 who had a stem cell transplant for acute lymphoblastic leukemia, so the T cells may come from the graft donor. This specimen consisted of PBMCs, mostly from graft donor cells, obtained 360 days after TCRalphabeta/CD19-depleted stem cell transplant. V gene TRBV7-9 combines with J gene TRBJ2-7; no reliable D call. The CDR3 region is CASSLGRYYEQYF. Written as DNA, the CDR3 is TGTGCCAGCAGCTTAGGACGGTATTACGAGCAGTACTTC.